A selection of T cell receptor beta chains follows, all from one sample in a study of technical replicates of blood from several donors. Assay used: immunoSEQ multiplex PCR; TCRdb lists only in-frame clones, some missing. The table has tens of thousands of clones, 93% seen once. The sample taken for sequencing was T cells isolated from PBMCs. The receptors were sampled from a human donor in good health. Both conserved end residues are part of each CDR3. Fields, in order: J gene, clone size, V gene, CDR3 protein. Not all rows give a size; the values are once, few, many and, for expanded clones, a class.

J: TRBJ2-2; size: NA; V: TRBV7-6; CDR3: CASSPQTPSGSPGELFF
J: TRBJ2-7; size: NA; V: TRBV7-9; CDR3: CASSPKGPQGQYF
J: TRBJ2-1; size: NA; V: TRBV5-1; CDR3: CASSLGGTSGGDEQFF
J: TRBJ2-2; size: NA; V: TRBV11-3; CDR3: CASSPDRGEPGELFF
J: TRBJ2-7; size: NA; V: TRBV19; CDR3: CASSARGLAGGYEQYF
J: TRBJ1-1; size: NA; V: TRBV5-1; CDR3: CASRPRQVNTEAFF
J: TRBJ2-7; size: NA; V: TRBV7-9; CDR3: CASSRTTGLAGGGEQYF
J: TRBJ2-5; size: few; V: TRBV6-4; CDR3: CASSDGTGGQETQYF
J: TRBJ2-7; size: NA; V: TRBV7-9; CDR3: CASSPGTEQYF
J: TRBJ2-1; size: NA; V: TRBV19; CDR3: CASSRQGYSYNEQFF
J: TRBJ1-4; size: NA; V: TRBV9; CDR3: CASSATGANEKLFF
J: TRBJ2-2; size: NA; V: TRBV27; CDR3: CASRDFYANTGELFF
J: TRBJ2-7; size: NA; V: TRBV11-2; CDR3: CASSFGTGFSYEQYF
J: TRBJ1-2; size: NA; V: TRBV10-3; CDR3: CAISEDSNSYGYTF
J: TRBJ1-2; size: NA; V: TRBV19; CDR3: CAGLRGDYGYTF
J: TRBJ1-6; size: NA; V: TRBV19; CDR3: CASRTGGGGSYNSPLHF
J: TRBJ1-5; size: NA; V: TRBV6-1; CDR3: CASHVGYSNQPQHF
J: TRBJ2-3; size: NA; V: TRBV10-3; CDR3: CAIMGREVDTQYF
J: TRBJ1-4; size: NA; V: TRBV21-1; CDR3: CASSREKLFF
J: TRBJ2-7; size: NA; V: TRBV28; CDR3: CASSDRSLREQYF
J: TRBJ2-3; size: NA; V: TRBV19; CDR3: CASSIRLALLIHTDTQYF
J: TRBJ2-2; size: once; V: TRBV30; CDR3: CAWGGTGELFF
J: TRBJ2-1; size: NA; V: TRBV27; CDR3: CASRGLAEYNEQFF
J: TRBJ1-4; size: NA; V: TRBV18; CDR3: CASSTGPIEKLFF
J: TRBJ2-7; size: NA; V: TRBV9; CDR3: CASSLQGYAYEQYF
J: TRBJ2-1; size: NA; V: TRBV5-6; CDR3: CASSKWREGSTYNEQFF
J: TRBJ2-3; size: NA; V: TRBV7-7; CDR3: CASSPLGQDGDTQYF
J: TRBJ1-2; size: NA; V: TRBV4-1; CDR3: CASRDRLKEHGYTF
J: TRBJ2-3; size: NA; V: TRBV7-9; CDR3: CASSLGITGSKDTQYF
J: TRBJ2-1; size: NA; V: TRBV6-1; CDR3: CASSEVVRTAYNEQFF
J: TRBJ2-7; size: NA; V: TRBV10-3; CDR3: CAISDFSGRAYEQYF